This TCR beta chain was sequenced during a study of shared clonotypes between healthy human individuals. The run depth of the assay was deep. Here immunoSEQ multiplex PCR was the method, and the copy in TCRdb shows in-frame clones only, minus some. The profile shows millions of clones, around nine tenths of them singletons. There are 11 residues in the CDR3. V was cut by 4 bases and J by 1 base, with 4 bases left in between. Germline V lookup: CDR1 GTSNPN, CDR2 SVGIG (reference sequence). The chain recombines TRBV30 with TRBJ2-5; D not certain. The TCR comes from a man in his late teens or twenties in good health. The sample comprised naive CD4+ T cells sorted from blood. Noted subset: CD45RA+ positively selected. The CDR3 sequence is CAWMVQETQYF. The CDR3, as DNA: TGTGCCTGGATGGTCCAAGAGACCCAGTACTTC.